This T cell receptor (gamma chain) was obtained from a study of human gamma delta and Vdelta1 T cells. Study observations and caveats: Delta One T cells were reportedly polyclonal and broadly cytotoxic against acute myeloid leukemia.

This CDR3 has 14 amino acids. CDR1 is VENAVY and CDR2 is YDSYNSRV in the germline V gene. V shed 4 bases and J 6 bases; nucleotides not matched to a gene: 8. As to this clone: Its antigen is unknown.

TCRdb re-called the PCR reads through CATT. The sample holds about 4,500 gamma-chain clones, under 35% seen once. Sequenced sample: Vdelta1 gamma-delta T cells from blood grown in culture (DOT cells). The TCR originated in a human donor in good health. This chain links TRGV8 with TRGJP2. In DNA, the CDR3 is TGTGCCACCTGGGAAGGGAGTGGTGATTGGATCAAGACGTTT. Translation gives CATWEGSGDWIKTF.